This TCR beta chain was captured by sequencing in a study of blood T cell repertoires in COVID-19. The CDR3 sequence is 16 residues long. The germline V gene has CDR1 LNHDA and CDR2 SQIVND (reference sequence). Unmatched junction bases numbered 10, after V lost 4 bases and J lost 5 bases. Original methodology: Researchers report that nucleated cell counts were estimated from reference gene primer amplification. Some clones are missing from TCRdb's copy, which holds only in-frame ones; the method was immunoSEQ multiplex PCR. That table gives V, J and clone size, and the DNA gave D and trimming. This sample has around 81,000 clones, with around 85% found just once. A single count supports this clone.

The chain recombines TRBV19 with TRBJ1-1; TRBD1 matches 10 bases. This clonotype was obtained from a man in his fifties or sixties with acute or convalescent COVID-19. The sequencing input was peripheral blood. For the CDR3, the DNA is TGTGCCAGTAGTAAACTCCGGGGACAGGGGAGTACTGAAGCTTTCTTT. As protein: CASSKLRGQGSTEAFF.